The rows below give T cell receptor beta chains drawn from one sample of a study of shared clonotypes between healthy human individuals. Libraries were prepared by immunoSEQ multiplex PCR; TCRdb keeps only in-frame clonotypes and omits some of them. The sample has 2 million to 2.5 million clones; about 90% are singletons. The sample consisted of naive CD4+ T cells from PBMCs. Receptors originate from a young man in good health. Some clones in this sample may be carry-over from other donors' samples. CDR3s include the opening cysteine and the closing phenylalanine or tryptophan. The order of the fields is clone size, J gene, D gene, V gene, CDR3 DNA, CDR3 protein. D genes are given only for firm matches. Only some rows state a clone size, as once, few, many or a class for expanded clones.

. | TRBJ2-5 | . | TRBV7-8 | TGTGCCATTACCGCGAGGGCGACCCAGTACTTC | CAITARATQYF
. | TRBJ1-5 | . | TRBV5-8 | TGTGCCAGCAGCTTGGGCGCGGCCACCGAGACCCAGCATTTT | CASSLGAATETQHF
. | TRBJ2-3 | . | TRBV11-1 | TGTGCCAGCAGCTTAGGAGGGTTGGGAGATACGCAGTATTTT | CASSLGGLGDTQYF
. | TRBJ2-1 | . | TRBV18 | TGTGCCAGCGCACCAGCTGGCAGCTCCTACAATGAGCAGTTCTTC | CASAPAGSSYNEQFF
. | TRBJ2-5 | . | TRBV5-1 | TGCGCCAGCAGCTTGGGGGGGGCGGAGACCCAGTACTTC | CASSLGGAETQYF
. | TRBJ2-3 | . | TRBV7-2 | TGTGCCAGCAGCTTAGCGGGCGCGGATACGCAGTATTTT | CASSLAGADTQYF
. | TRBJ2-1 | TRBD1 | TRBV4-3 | TGCGCCAGCAGCCAAAGACCAGGGGGCCATGAGCAGTTCTTC | CASSQRPGGHEQFF
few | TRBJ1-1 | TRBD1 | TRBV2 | TGTGCCAGCAGGGGTTACAGGGGAAACACTGAAGCTTTCTTT | CASRGYRGNTEAFF
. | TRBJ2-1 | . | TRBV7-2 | TGTGCCAGCAGCTCCCGACAGGCCTACAATGAGCAGTTCTTC | CASSSRQAYNEQFF
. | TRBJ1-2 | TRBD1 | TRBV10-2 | TGCGCCAGCAGGGCCATGGGACAGGGGGCGACCTATGGCTACACCTTC | CASRAMGQGATYGYTF
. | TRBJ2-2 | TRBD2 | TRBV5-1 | TGCGCCAGCAGCTTCTTAGCGGGAGCTTCCGGGGAGCTGTTTTTT | CASSFLAGASGELFF
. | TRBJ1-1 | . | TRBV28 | TGTGCCGGCACTCAGGGGTGGGACACTGAAGCTTTCTTT | CAGTQGWDTEAFF
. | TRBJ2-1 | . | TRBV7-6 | TGTGCCAGCAGCCCCTGGTCCTTGGCTGAGCAGTTCTTC | CASSPWSLAEQFF
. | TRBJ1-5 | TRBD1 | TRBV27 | TGTGCCAGCAGTTGGACAGGGGTAAATCAGCCCCAGCATTTT | CASSWTGVNQPQHF
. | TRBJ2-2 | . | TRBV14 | TGTGCCAGCAGCCAGCGGCTACCGGGACACAACACCGGGGAGCTGTTTTTT | CASSQRLPGHNTGELFF
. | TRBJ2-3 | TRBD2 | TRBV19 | TGTGCCAGTACGACTAGCGGGAGCGGGCCAGATACGCAGTATTTT | CASTTSGSGPDTQYF
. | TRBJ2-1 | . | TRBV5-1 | TGCGCCAGCAGCTTTACTAGAAATGAGCAGTTCTTC | CASSFTRNEQFF
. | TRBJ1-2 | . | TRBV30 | TGTGCCTGGACGGCAGACGGGGACTATGGCTACACCTTC | CAWTADGDYGYTF
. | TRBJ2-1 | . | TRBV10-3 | TGTGCCACGCGTCGACAGACCATGAGGCACAATGAGCAGTTCTTC | CATRRQTMRHNEQFF
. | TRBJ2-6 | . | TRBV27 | TGTGCCAGCAGTTTATCGGCGGACTATGGCTCTGGGGCCAACGTCCTGACTTTC | CASSLSADYGSGANVLTF
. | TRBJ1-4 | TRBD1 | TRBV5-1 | TGCGCCAGCAGCTTTTCCGGGACAGGACTTGCAACTAATGAAAAACTGTTTTTT | CASSFSGTGLATNEKLFF
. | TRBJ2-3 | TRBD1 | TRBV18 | TGTGCCAGCTCACCCAAACCCGCCCAATCCGGGACAGATCTTTCGTCGGATACGCAGTATTTT | CASSPKPAQSGTDLSSDTQYF
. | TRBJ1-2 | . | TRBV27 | TGTGCCAGCAGGACCCGGGAGATAGCCAACTATGGCTACACCTTC | CASRTREIANYGYTF
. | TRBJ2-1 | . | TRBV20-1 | TGCAGTGCTGGGCTAGCTCGGGAGCAGTTCTTC | CSAGLAREQFF
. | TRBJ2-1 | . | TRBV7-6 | TGTGCCAGCAGCTTAGGCCTAGCAGTCTACAATGAGCAGTTCTTC | CASSLGLAVYNEQFF
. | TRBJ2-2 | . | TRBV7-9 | TGTGCCAGCAGCTTCTCGGCGAACACCGGGGAGCTGTTTTTT | CASSFSANTGELFF
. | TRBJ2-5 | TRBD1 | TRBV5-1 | TGCGCCAGCAGCTTGGAATTGGCAGGGGGTGAGACCCAGTACTTC | CASSLELAGGETQYF
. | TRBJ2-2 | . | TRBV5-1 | TGCGCCAGCAGCTTGGTTCTAGCGTTCTTCGGGGGAGGTGAGGCCGGGGAGCTGTTTTTT | CASSLVLAFFGGGEAGELFF
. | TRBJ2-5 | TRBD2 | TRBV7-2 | TGTGCCAGCAGCTTAGTTAGCGGGAGAGGCGAGACCCAGTACTTC | CASSLVSGRGETQYF
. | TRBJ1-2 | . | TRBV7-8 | TGTGCCAGCAGCTTAAGGAGGCGGCAGGGGACGGGTTACACCTTC | CASSLRRRQGTGYTF
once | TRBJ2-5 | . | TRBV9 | TGTGCCAGCAGCGTAAGAGTGAAAGAGACCCAGTACTTC | CASSVRVKETQYF
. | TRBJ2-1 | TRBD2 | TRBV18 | TGTGCCAGCTCACAACAGACTAGCGGGAGTTTCTACAATGAGCAGTTCTTC | CASSQQTSGSFYNEQFF
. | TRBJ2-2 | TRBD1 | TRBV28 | TGTGCCAGCAGATACTCGACAGGGTTCGACACCGGGGAGCTGTTTTTT | CASRYSTGFDTGELFF
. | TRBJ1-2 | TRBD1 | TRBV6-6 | TGTGCCAGCAGTTACAGTGGGACAGCTAACTATGGCTACACCTTC | CASSYSGTANYGYTF
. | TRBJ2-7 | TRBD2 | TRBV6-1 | TGTGCCAGCAGTGGTCGACTAGCGGGAGGGCCAATGCAGTACTTC | CASSGRLAGGPMQYF
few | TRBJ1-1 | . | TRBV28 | TGTGCCAGCAGTTTAAGGATCCCTGAAGCTTTCTTT | CASSLRIPEAFF
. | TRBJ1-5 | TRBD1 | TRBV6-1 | TGTGCCAGCAGTGCAGGGACAGGGGATCAGCCCCAGCATTTT | CASSAGTGDQPQHF
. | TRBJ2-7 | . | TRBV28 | TGTGCCAGCAGTTTAGGGGGGTCCAGGGAAGGAAACGAGCAGTACTTC | CASSLGGSREGNEQYF